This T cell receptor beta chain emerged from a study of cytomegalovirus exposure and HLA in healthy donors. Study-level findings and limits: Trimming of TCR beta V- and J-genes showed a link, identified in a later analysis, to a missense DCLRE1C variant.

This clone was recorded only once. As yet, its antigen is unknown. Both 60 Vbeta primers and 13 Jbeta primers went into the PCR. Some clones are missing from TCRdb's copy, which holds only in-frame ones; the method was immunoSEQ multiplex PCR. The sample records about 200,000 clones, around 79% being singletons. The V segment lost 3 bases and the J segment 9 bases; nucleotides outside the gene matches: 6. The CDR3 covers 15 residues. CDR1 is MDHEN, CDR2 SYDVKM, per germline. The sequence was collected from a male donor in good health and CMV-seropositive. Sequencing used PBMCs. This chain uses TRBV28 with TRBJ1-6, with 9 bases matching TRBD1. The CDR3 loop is CASSFTGGDGSPLHF. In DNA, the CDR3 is TGTGCCAGCAGTTTTACAGGGGGCGACGGTTCACCCCTCCACTTT. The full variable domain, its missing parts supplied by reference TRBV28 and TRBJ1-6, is DVKVTQSSRYLVKRTGEKVFLECVQDMDHENMFWYRQDPGLGLRLIYFSYDVKMKEKGDIPEGYSVSREKKERFSLILESASTNQTSMYLCASSFTGGDGSPLHFGNGTRLTVT.